This T cell receptor beta chain was retrieved from a study of shared clonotypes between healthy human individuals. Some clones are missing from TCRdb's copy, which holds only in-frame ones; the method was immunoSEQ multiplex PCR. The sample shows 800,000 or so clones, about 96% of them seen only once. This CDR3 has 14 amino acids. Between the trimmed V and J ends, which lost 3 bases and 3 bases, there was a span of 11 bases. Germline loops: CDR1 SEHNR, CDR2 FQNEAQ (reference sequence). Naive CD8 cells lacked CD45RO, underwent positive selection for CCR7 and left out terminally differentiated effector memory CD45RA+ cells.

The sequence derives from a man younger than 45 in good health. The chain joins TRBV7-9 to TRBJ1-1; maybe TRBD1 (6 bases). Specimen: naive CD8+ T cells sorted from blood. CDR3 bases: TGTGCCAGCAGCTTTGGAGGGGGATACACTGAAGCTTTCTTT. Residues: CASSFGGGYTEAFF.